Listed below are T cell receptor beta chains from one sample, sequenced in a study of T cells in Graves' hyperthyroidism and ophthalmopathy. TCRdb fed the multiplex PCR reads into MiXCR, producing one record per CDR3 protein. In the table there are over 500,000 distinct CDR3 sequences, more than 15% of which are singletons. Sequenced sample: blood. These receptors came from a woman younger than 30 with Graves' ophthalmopathy. CDR3s include the opening cysteine and the closing phenylalanine or tryptophan.

V,J,length,CDR3
TRBV7-2,TRBJ2-2,16,CASSLVAGGYTGELFF
TRBV6-1,TRBJ2-2,12,CASRGVAGELFF
TRBV11-2,TRBJ2-3,16,CASSLRGLAETDTQYF
TRBV6-1,TRBJ2-5,14,CASSISGRGETQYF
TRBV2,TRBJ2-1,16,CASSYRGGGAYNEQFF
TRBV20-1,TRBJ2-3,16,CSAARGGGISTDTQYF
TRBV7-3,TRBJ2-2,15,CASSTGLSNTGELFF
TRBV20-1,TRBJ2-1,15,CSASKGTSFGNEQFF
TRBV4-1,TRBJ2-7,16,CASSQREAGGAYEQYF
TRBV11-1,TRBJ2-7,13,CASSFFRTYEQYF
TRBV3-1,TRBJ2-7,15,CASSFAGVRTYEQYF
TRBV18,TRBJ2-1,15,CASSPLVGEYNEQFF
TRBV5-1,TRBJ2-5,14,CASSSGTRQETQYF
TRBV5-6,TRBJ1-2,13,CASSLPSGRGYTF
TRBV6-4,TRBJ2-3,16,CASSDLGYGSTDTQYF
TRBV13,TRBJ2-7,15,CASSSGGQGRHEQYF
TRBV2,TRBJ2-7,13,CASNGLVVLEQYF
TRBV18,TRBJ1-1,12,CASSPGNTEAFF
TRBV24-1,TRBJ1-4,19,CATSDARQDPFPTNEKLFF
TRBV20-1,TRBJ2-1,19,CSASNRGLAGGSSYNEQFF
TRBV7-9,TRBJ1-1,14,CASSPPLRNTEAFF
TRBV28,TRBJ1-2,14,CASSFGQGHYGYTF
TRBV11-2,TRBJ1-1,15,CASSFGNTVDTEAFF
TRBV7-3,TRBJ2-7,15,CASSQTGGEGYEQYF
TRBV20-1,TRBJ2-1,13,CSARRGPDNEQFF
TRBV11-2,TRBJ1-1,16,CASSLGRAGMNTEAFF
TRBV20-1,TRBJ1-5,15,CSAIQPRHSNQPQHF
TRBV4-1,TRBJ2-7,15,CASSQGGSGAYEQYF
TRBV24-1,TRBJ1-4,14,CATSAPGGSEKLFF
TRBV11-1,TRBJ2-1,14,CASSSDGVYNEQFF
TRBV6-2/TRBV6-3,TRBJ1-5,16,CASRPGQGEESQPQHF
TRBV11-2,TRBJ1-2,13,CASSLGGLSGYTF
TRBV20-1,TRBJ1-1,17,CSALRDRGPSRYTEAFF
TRBV28,TRBJ1-5,15,CASIPTGNGNQPQHF
TRBV6-1,TRBJ1-1,13,CASSVNWATKSFF
TRBV27,TRBJ2-7,16,CASSLSAGGTAYEQYF
TRBV9,TRBJ2-5,15,CASSVEGRVQETQYF
TRBV30,TRBJ2-3,12,CAWSVGRDTQYF
TRBV6-1,TRBJ1-6,16,CASSEVWTGGNSPLHF
TRBV11-2,TRBJ2-5,11,CASSSLAPQYF
TRBV6-5,TRBJ1-2,15,CASSYGAGPGFVYTF
TRBV28,TRBJ2-5,18,CASSFLLVAAGGRETQYF
TRBV6-1,TRBJ2-1,16,CASRRLGQGSYNEQFF
TRBV20-1,TRBJ2-5,14,CSARSTGYQETQYF
TRBV7-2,TRBJ2-3,14,CASSRQGGSDTQYF
TRBV7-8,TRBJ2-1,14,CASSLSLSYNEQFF
TRBV20-1,TRBJ2-7,14,CSASSYRDSYEQYF
TRBV12-3/TRBV12-4,TRBJ1-5,15,CASSFLQTSNQPQHF
TRBV5-8,TRBJ1-5,13,CASSGQTFQPQHF
TRBV3-1,TRBJ2-3,15,CASSQARTPRDTQYF
TRBV5-1,TRBJ2-5,14,CASSNARRQETQYF
TRBV29-1,TRBJ2-1,11,CSVAIADEQFF
TRBV29-1,TRBJ1-1,12,CSVFGRDTEAFF
TRBV3-1,TRBJ1-2,15,CASSPGGQLNYGYTF
TRBV27,TRBJ2-2,15,CASSLPPGLAGELFF
TRBV4-1,TRBJ2-1,15,CASSPANRGYNEQFF
TRBV5-1,TRBJ1-4,16,CASSGGLGATNEKLFF